These T cell receptor beta chains were read from a single sample in a study of T cell responses to AZD1222 COVID-19 vaccine. Sequencing used immunoSEQ multiplex PCR; TCRdb keeps in-frame clones, though not all of them. In the table there are 150,000 to 200,000 clones, about 93% of which are singletons. This specimen consisted of peripheral blood, obtained 28 days after the second dose of the MenACWY control vaccine. All receptors come from an adult who received the MenACWY meningococcal vaccine as a control. The CDR3 runs from the conserved cysteine through the conserved F or W. Fields, in order: V gene, J gene, clone size, D gene, CDR3 protein, CDR3 DNA. A D gene is named only where the DNA matches it firmly. Some rows mark clone size as missing; the rest say once, few, many or name a class of expanded clone.

V gene: TRBV7-2
J gene: TRBJ1-6
clone size: -
D gene: -
CDR3 protein: CASSWGLNSPLHF
CDR3 DNA: TGTGCCAGCAGCTGGGGACTTAATTCACCCCTCCACTTT

V gene: TRBV18
J gene: TRBJ2-3
clone size: -
D gene: -
CDR3 protein: CASSPSGPDTQYF
CDR3 DNA: TGTGCCAGCTCACCCTCGGGCCCAGATACGCAGTATTTT

V gene: TRBV30
J gene: TRBJ2-1
clone size: once
D gene: -
CDR3 protein: CAWSDLGSSYNEQFF
CDR3 DNA: TGTGCCTGGAGTGACCTTGGGAGCTCCTACAATGAGCAGTTCTTC

V gene: TRBV30
J gene: TRBJ2-7
clone size: few
D gene: -
CDR3 protein: CAWSVTGEVQYF
CDR3 DNA: TGTGCCTGGAGTGTAACAGGGGAGGTGCAGTACTTC

V gene: TRBV5-4
J gene: TRBJ2-3
clone size: -
D gene: -
CDR3 protein: CASSAYAADTQYF
CDR3 DNA: TGTGCCAGCAGCGCTTATGCGGCTGATACGCAGTATTTT

V gene: TRBV29-1
J gene: TRBJ2-7
clone size: -
D gene: -
CDR3 protein: CSVESLDEQYF
CDR3 DNA: TGCAGCGTTGAATCCCTGGACGAGCAGTACTTC

V gene: TRBV13
J gene: TRBJ1-2
clone size: -
D gene: -
CDR3 protein: CASSTRANYGYTF
CDR3 DNA: TGTGCCAGCTCCACGAGAGCAAACTATGGCTACACCTTC

V gene: TRBV28
J gene: TRBJ2-3
clone size: -
D gene: -
CDR3 protein: CASSPSAGKPLDTQYF
CDR3 DNA: TGTGCCAGCAGTCCCTCCGCGGGGAAGCCGTTAGATACGCAGTATTTT

V gene: TRBV6-5
J gene: TRBJ1-4
clone size: once
D gene: -
CDR3 protein: CASSYTIYPRAEKLFF
CDR3 DNA: TGTGCCAGCAGTTACACCATCTATCCCAGGGCTGAAAAACTGTTTTTT

V gene: TRBV5-1
J gene: TRBJ1-1
clone size: -
D gene: -
CDR3 protein: CASSQSVPNTEAFF
CDR3 DNA: TGCGCCAGCAGCCAGAGCGTTCCCAACACTGAAGCTTTCTTT

V gene: TRBV30
J gene: TRBJ1-2
clone size: -
D gene: -
CDR3 protein: CAWSTGNYGYTF
CDR3 DNA: TGTGCCTGGAGTACGGGGAACTATGGCTACACCTTC

V gene: TRBV7-2
J gene: TRBJ2-3
clone size: -
D gene: TRBD2
CDR3 protein: CASSFFGSGGTDFTDTQYF
CDR3 DNA: TGTGCCAGCAGCTTTTTTGGTAGCGGGGGGACTGACTTCACAGATACGCAGTATTTT

V gene: TRBV7-2
J gene: TRBJ2-1
clone size: -
D gene: TRBD1
CDR3 protein: CASSETGQLNNEQFF
CDR3 DNA: TGTGCCAGCAGCGAGACGGGACAGCTTAACAATGAGCAGTTCTTC

V gene: TRBV7-8
J gene: TRBJ2-5
clone size: -
D gene: TRBD1
CDR3 protein: CASRRGLGETQYF
CDR3 DNA: TGTGCCAGCCGCAGGGGGCTTGGGGAGACCCAGTACTTC

V gene: TRBV11-2
J gene: TRBJ1-6
clone size: -
D gene: -
CDR3 protein: CASSLVRGGDSPLHF
CDR3 DNA: TGTGCCAGCAGCTTAGTTCGGGGTGGGGATTCACCCCTCCACTTT

V gene: TRBV19
J gene: TRBJ1-3
clone size: -
D gene: -
CDR3 protein: CASGPISGNTIYF
CDR3 DNA: TGTGCCAGCGGACCGATCTCTGGAAACACCATATATTTT

V gene: TRBV29-1
J gene: TRBJ1-2
clone size: -
D gene: -
CDR3 protein: CSVVSGGYTF
CDR3 DNA: TGCAGCGTTGTAAGTGGCGGCTACACCTTC

V gene: TRBV5-1
J gene: TRBJ2-3
clone size: -
D gene: -
CDR3 protein: CASSVDGSTDTQYF
CDR3 DNA: TGCGCCAGCAGCGTGGACGGAAGCACAGATACGCAGTATTTT

V gene: TRBV12-3/TRBV12-4
J gene: TRBJ1-1
clone size: once
D gene: -
CDR3 protein: CASSHAENTEAFF
CDR3 DNA: TGTGCCAGCAGTCATGCAGAGAACACTGAAGCTTTCTTT

V gene: TRBV7-2
J gene: TRBJ1-5
clone size: -
D gene: -
CDR3 protein: CASSLEFQPQHF
CDR3 DNA: TGTGCCAGCAGCTTAGAATTTCAGCCCCAGCATTTT

V gene: TRBV28
J gene: TRBJ2-2
clone size: -
D gene: TRBD1
CDR3 protein: CASREGDRGSTGELFF
CDR3 DNA: TGTGCCAGCAGGGAGGGGGACAGGGGAAGCACCGGGGAGCTGTTTTTT

V gene: TRBV5-5
J gene: TRBJ1-1
clone size: -
D gene: TRBD1
CDR3 protein: CASSWGQGEAAFF
CDR3 DNA: TGTGCCAGCAGCTGGGGACAGGGGGAGGCAGCTTTCTTT

V gene: TRBV5-4
J gene: TRBJ2-3
clone size: -
D gene: -
CDR3 protein: CASSSLALSTDTQYF
CDR3 DNA: TGTGCCAGCAGCTCCCTAGCGTTAAGCACAGATACGCAGTATTTT

V gene: TRBV6-5
J gene: TRBJ2-7
clone size: -
D gene: -
CDR3 protein: CASSYAGTETYEQYF
CDR3 DNA: TGTGCCAGCAGTTATGCCGGGACGGAGACCTACGAGCAGTACTTC

V gene: TRBV30
J gene: TRBJ1-4
clone size: -
D gene: -
CDR3 protein: CAWNLGPYEKLFF
CDR3 DNA: TGTGCCTGGAACCTAGGGCCTTACGAAAAACTGTTTTTT

V gene: TRBV7-3
J gene: TRBJ2-5
clone size: few
D gene: TRBD1
CDR3 protein: CASSPGQGETQYF
CDR3 DNA: TGTGCCAGCAGCCCCGGACAGGGAGAGACCCAGTACTTC

V gene: TRBV12-3/TRBV12-4
J gene: TRBJ1-1
clone size: -
D gene: -
CDR3 protein: CAIINGWTEAFF
CDR3 DNA: TGTGCCATCATCAATGGGTGGACTGAAGCTTTCTTT

V gene: TRBV20-1
J gene: TRBJ1-1
clone size: -
D gene: TRBD1
CDR3 protein: CSASRGTGYTEAFF
CDR3 DNA: TGCAGTGCTAGTAGGGGGACAGGGTACACTGAAGCTTTCTTT

V gene: TRBV19
J gene: TRBJ1-2
clone size: -
D gene: -
CDR3 protein: CASSISNYGYTF
CDR3 DNA: TGTGCCAGTAGTATCTCTAACTATGGCTACACCTTC

V gene: TRBV3-1/TRBV3-2
J gene: TRBJ1-6
clone size: -
D gene: -
CDR3 protein: CASSPQQGGSPLHF
CDR3 DNA: TGTGCCAGCAGCCCCCAACAGGGAGGCTCACCCCTCCACTTT

V gene: TRBV19
J gene: TRBJ1-1
clone size: -
D gene: -
CDR3 protein: CASSRDGSMNTEAFF
CDR3 DNA: TGTGCCAGTAGTAGGGACGGCTCTATGAACACTGAAGCTTTCTTT

V gene: TRBV5-4
J gene: TRBJ1-6
clone size: -
D gene: -
CDR3 protein: CASSSATVHNSPLHF
CDR3 DNA: TGTGCCAGCAGCTCAGCGACAGTGCATAATTCACCCCTCCACTTT

V gene: TRBV7-3
J gene: TRBJ2-3
clone size: once
D gene: -
CDR3 protein: CASSLAGRRDTQYF
CDR3 DNA: TGTGCCAGCAGCTTAGCAGGCCGGCGAGATACGCAGTATTTT

V gene: TRBV4-1
J gene: TRBJ2-1
clone size: -
D gene: TRBD2
CDR3 protein: CASSPLAGGVSREQFF
CDR3 DNA: TGCGCCAGCAGCCCCCTAGCGGGGGGGGTTTCTAGGGAGCAGTTCTTC

V gene: TRBV7-2
J gene: TRBJ1-5
clone size: -
D gene: -
CDR3 protein: CASSRAGDGYQPQHF
CDR3 DNA: TGTGCCAGCAGTAGAGCGGGGGACGGGTATCAGCCCCAGCATTTT

V gene: TRBV2
J gene: TRBJ2-1
clone size: -
D gene: -
CDR3 protein: CASRPNGYNEQFF
CDR3 DNA: TGTGCCAGCAGGCCCAATGGCTACAATGAGCAGTTCTTC

V gene: TRBV29-1
J gene: TRBJ1-2
clone size: -
D gene: -
CDR3 protein: CSAHRKGDGYTF
CDR3 DNA: TGCAGCGCTCATAGGAAGGGGGATGGCTACACCTTC

V gene: TRBV5-1
J gene: TRBJ1-1
clone size: once
D gene: TRBD1
CDR3 protein: CASSLGRGNMNTEAFF
CDR3 DNA: TGCGCCAGCAGCTTGGGCAGGGGGAACATGAACACTGAAGCTTTCTTT

V gene: TRBV14
J gene: TRBJ1-1
clone size: -
D gene: -
CDR3 protein: CASSQYRATNTEAFF
CDR3 DNA: TGTGCCAGCAGCCAGTACAGGGCCACTAACACTGAAGCTTTCTTT

V gene: TRBV6-2/TRBV6-3
J gene: TRBJ1-2
clone size: -
D gene: TRBD1
CDR3 protein: CASSPGQGSIHGYTF
CDR3 DNA: TGTGCCAGCAGTCCCGGACAGGGTTCTATTCATGGCTACACCTTC

V gene: TRBV5-6
J gene: TRBJ1-2
clone size: -
D gene: -
CDR3 protein: CASSLDQGPHLYGYTF
CDR3 DNA: TGTGCCAGCAGCTTGGACCAGGGCCCACACCTCTATGGCTACACCTTC

V gene: TRBV6-5
J gene: TRBJ2-7
clone size: -
D gene: -
CDR3 protein: CASSYSTGPSYEQYF
CDR3 DNA: TGTGCCAGCAGTTACTCGACAGGACCCTCCTACGAGCAGTACTTC

V gene: TRBV6-2/TRBV6-3
J gene: TRBJ2-3
clone size: -
D gene: -
CDR3 protein: CASSYLTRATDTQYF
CDR3 DNA: TGTGCCAGCAGTTACCTGACTAGGGCAACAGATACGCAGTATTTT

V gene: TRBV3-1/TRBV3-2
J gene: TRBJ2-3
clone size: -
D gene: TRBD2
CDR3 protein: CASSLAGGRLSSTDTQYF
CDR3 DNA: TGTGCCAGCAGTTTAGCGGGGGGTCGCCTCTCTAGCACAGATACGCAGTATTTT

V gene: TRBV6-2/TRBV6-3
J gene: TRBJ2-1
clone size: -
D gene: TRBD2
CDR3 protein: CASSYFPSGGRPTEQFF
CDR3 DNA: TGTGCCAGCAGTTACTTCCCTAGCGGGGGGCGACCTACTGAGCAGTTCTTC

V gene: TRBV6-5
J gene: TRBJ1-3
clone size: -
D gene: TRBD1
CDR3 protein: CASSYKTGYGNTIYF
CDR3 DNA: TGTGCCAGCAGTTACAAGACAGGGTACGGAAACACCATATATTTT

V gene: TRBV19
J gene: TRBJ2-3
clone size: -
D gene: TRBD2
CDR3 protein: CASSGGAWRDTQYF
CDR3 DNA: TGTGCCAGCAGCGGGGGGGCCTGGAGAGATACGCAGTATTTT

V gene: TRBV27
J gene: TRBJ1-2
clone size: -
D gene: -
CDR3 protein: CASSLRATPGGYTF
CDR3 DNA: TGTGCCAGCAGTTTAAGGGCCACCCCGGGGGGCTACACCTTC

V gene: TRBV27
J gene: TRBJ1-2
clone size: -
D gene: -
CDR3 protein: CASSLEVGAGYTF
CDR3 DNA: TGTGCCAGCAGTTTAGAGGTCGGGGCTGGCTACACCTTC

V gene: TRBV28
J gene: TRBJ1-6
clone size: -
D gene: TRBD1
CDR3 protein: CASSLGATGRAYNSPLHF
CDR3 DNA: TGTGCCAGCAGTTTAGGAGCGACAGGGAGAGCCTATAATTCACCCCTCCACTTT

V gene: TRBV11-3
J gene: TRBJ1-6
clone size: -
D gene: -
CDR3 protein: CASSLGGFWESPLHF
CDR3 DNA: TGTGCCAGCAGCTTAGGTGGGTTTTGGGAGTCACCCCTCCACTTT

V gene: TRBV7-2
J gene: TRBJ2-1
clone size: -
D gene: TRBD1
CDR3 protein: CASSLRGQNEQFF
CDR3 DNA: TGTGCCAGCAGCTTAAGGGGGCAGAATGAGCAGTTCTTC

V gene: TRBV27
J gene: TRBJ1-6
clone size: -
D gene: -
CDR3 protein: CASSFLNSPLHF
CDR3 DNA: TGTGCCAGCAGTTTCTTGAATTCACCCCTCCACTTT